This passage covers 12 T cell receptor beta chains from one sample sequenced in a study of T cell repertoires in cytomegalovirus infection. In TCRdb, the reads were re-called with MiXCR into one record per CDR3 protein. The sample holds 200,000 or so distinct CDR3 sequences; approximately 30% are singletons and the top ten take 30% to 35%. Sequences were obtained from PBMCs. Receptor source: a human donor in good health (CMV status not recorded). Some clones in this sample may be carry-over from other donors' samples.

This clonotype was observed a handful of times. The rearrangement joins TRBV19 to TRBJ2-5, with TRBD1 matching 7 bases. The CDR3 loop spans 13 amino acids. J lost 2 bases, V lost 7 bases, and 4 bases had no gene match. Germline CDR1 and CDR2: LNHDA and SQIVND (reference sequence). The CDR3 DNA sequence: TGTGCCAGTAAGAGGGACAGTCAAGAGACCCAGTACTTC. Encoded protein: CASKRDSQETQYF.

Note on this clonotype: The junction departs from germline at one end; a sequencing error may be responsible. This rearrangement joins TRBV7-3 to TRBJ1-1; D remains unclear. Germline CDR1 and CDR2: SGHTA and FQGTGA. This CDR3 is built from 12 residues. CDR3 region: CASGLSNTAAFF. CDR3 nucleotide sequence: TGTGCCAGCGGACTTTCGAACACTGCAGCTTTCTTT.

The CDR3 sequence is CASSPGQGALSTEAFF. The CDR3 DNA sequence: TGTGCCAGCAGTCCGGGACAGGGGGCCCTGAGCACTGAAGCTTTCTTT. The chain couples TRBV6-6 to TRBJ1-1, with 12 bases fitting TRBD1. Germline CDR1 and CDR2: MNHNY and SVGAGI (reference sequence). V lost 5 bases, J lost 4 bases, and 8 bases stayed unmatched. The CDR3 runs to 16 residues.

This clonotype showed up just a few times. V usage is TRBV29-1 and J usage is TRBJ1-1; D possibly corresponds to TRBD1 (5 bases). In germline, CDR1 is SQVTM, CDR2 ANQGSEA. This CDR3 comprises 13 residues. Trimming removed 7 bases at V and 8 bases at J, with 20 bases between. The CDR3 nucleotides read TGCAGCGCTTCGGACCCTGCGCGGGGGGAAGCTTTCTTT. It yields the protein CSASDPARGEAFF.

This clonotype has just a few counts. This chain links TRBV7-6 with TRBJ2-3; TRBD1 agrees at 8 bases. This CDR3 has 15 residues. Germline values: CDR1 SGHVS, CDR2 FNYEAQ. The J segment lost 1 base and the V segment lost 1 base, leaving 1 base of the junction unmatched. CDR3 bases: TGTGCCAGCAGCTTAGAGGACAGGGGCACAGATACGCAGTATTTT. Its protein product is CASSLEDRGTDTQYF.

This chain links TRBV14 with TRBJ1-3, with unresolved D. CDR3 length equals 15 residues. Germline V gene sequence: CDR1 SGHDN, CDR2 FVKESK. Trimming left V 1 base short and J 4 bases short, with 11 bases between. The CDR3 DNA reads as TGTGCCAGCAGCCAAGTTCAAGGGTCCGGAAACACCATATATTTT. Its protein product is CASSQVQGSGNTIYF. Variable domain in full (rest from reference TRBV14 and TRBJ1-3): EAGVTQFPSHSVIEKGQTVTLRCDPISGHDNLYWYRRVMGKEIKFLLHFVKESKQDESGMPNNRFLAERTGGTYSTLKVQPAELEDSGVYFCASSQVQGSGNTIYFGEGSWLTVV.

The CDR3 loop reads CASKAGFSGANVLTF. In nucleotides, the CDR3 is TGTGCCAGCAAAGCAGGCTTCTCTGGGGCCAACGTCCTGACTTTC. This chain uses TRBV6-4 with TRBJ2-6, with D hard to call. The length of the CDR3 is 15 residues. Germline values: CDR1 MRHNA, CDR2 SNTAGT. Trimming cost V 7 bases and J 0 bases, with 10 bases left between them.

Of note for this clonotype: A much larger clone lies one base from this, so it may be a read error. The chain uses TRBV7-2 and TRBJ2-5, with D perhaps given as TRBD1 or TRBD2 (5 bases each). Per germline, CDR1 SGHTA and CDR2 FQGNSA. This CDR3 is 15 amino acids long. Trimming took off 1 base at V and 3 bases at J, with 12 bases between the two ends. CDR3 bases: TGTGCCAGCAGCTTAGTGCAGGGACGAAAAGAGACCCAGTACTTC. This translates into CASSLVQGRKETQYF.

This clonotype was recorded a few times. The V call is TRBV29-1, the J call TRBJ2-2; D might be TRBD1 or TRBD2, each matching 5 bases. The CDR3 spans 15 residues. Germline V gives CDR1 SQVTM, CDR2 ANQGSEA. V lost 1 base, J lost 3 bases, and 12 bases lay in between. The CDR3, as DNA: TGCAGCGTTGAAGTTATGACAGCGGACACCGGGGAGCTGTTTTTT. Protein product: CSVEVMTADTGELFF.

This clonotype showed up many times. The chain joins TRBV7-2 to TRBJ2-7; D call uncertain. This CDR3 has 14 residues. V lost 7 bases to trimming and J lost 1 base, with 14 bases between them. Germline V gives CDR1 SGHTA, CDR2 FQGNSA. CDR3: CASTPQAASYEQYF. The CDR3 region has the DNA TGTGCCAGCACCCCTCAGGCAGCTTCCTACGAGCAGTACTTC.

CDR3 sequence (DNA): TGTGCCAGCTCGGGGAGACCAAGCACAGATACGCAGTATTTT. Its translation is CASSGRPSTDTQYF. The chain carries TRBV7-2 and TRBJ2-3, with TRBD2 as a possible D gene (5 bases). The CDR3 runs 14 residues. V lost 8 bases to trimming and J lost 0 bases, with 12 bases between them. In germline, CDR1 is SGHTA, CDR2 FQGNSA.

With regard to this clonotype: A much larger clone sits a single nucleotide away, making a read error possible. This sequence joins TRBV27 and TRBJ2-7, with D possibly being TRBD2 (6 bases). V was shortened by 3 bases and J by 6 bases, with 12 bases between the two germline ends. This CDR3 comprises 13 residues. The germline gives CDR1 MNHEY, CDR2 SMNVEV (reference sequence). The CDR3 DNA sequence: TGTGCCAGCAGTTTCTCGGGAGCTTTCGAGCAGTACTTC. This sequence encodes CASSFSGAFEQYF.